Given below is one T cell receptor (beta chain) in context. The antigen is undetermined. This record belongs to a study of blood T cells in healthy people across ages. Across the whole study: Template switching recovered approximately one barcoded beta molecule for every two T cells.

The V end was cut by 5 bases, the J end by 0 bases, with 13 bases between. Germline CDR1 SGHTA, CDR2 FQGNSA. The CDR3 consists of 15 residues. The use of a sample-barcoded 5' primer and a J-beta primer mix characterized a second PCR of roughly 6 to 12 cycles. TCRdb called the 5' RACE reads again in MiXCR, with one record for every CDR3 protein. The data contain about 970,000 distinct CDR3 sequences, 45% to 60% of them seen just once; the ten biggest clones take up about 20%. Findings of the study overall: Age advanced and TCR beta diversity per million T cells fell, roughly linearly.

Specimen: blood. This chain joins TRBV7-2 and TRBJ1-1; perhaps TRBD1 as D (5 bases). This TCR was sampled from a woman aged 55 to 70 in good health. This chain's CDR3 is CASSEQASVNTEAFF. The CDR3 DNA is TGTGCCAGCAGCGAACAGGCGTCGGTGAACACTGAAGCTTTCTTT.